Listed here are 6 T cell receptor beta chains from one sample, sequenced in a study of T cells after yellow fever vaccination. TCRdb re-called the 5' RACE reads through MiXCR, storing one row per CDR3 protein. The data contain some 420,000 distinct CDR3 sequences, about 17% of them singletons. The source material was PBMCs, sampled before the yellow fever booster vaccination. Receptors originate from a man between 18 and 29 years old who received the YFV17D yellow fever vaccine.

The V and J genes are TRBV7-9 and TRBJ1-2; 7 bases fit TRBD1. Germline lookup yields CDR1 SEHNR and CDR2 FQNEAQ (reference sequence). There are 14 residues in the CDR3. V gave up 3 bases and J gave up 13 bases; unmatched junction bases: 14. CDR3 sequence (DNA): TGTGCCAGCAGCTTGGATCCATACAAGGACAGGCCCACCTTC. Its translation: CASSLDPYKDRPTF.

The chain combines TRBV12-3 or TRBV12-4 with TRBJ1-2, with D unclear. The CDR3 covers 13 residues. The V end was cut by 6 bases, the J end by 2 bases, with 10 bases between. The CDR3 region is CASRATVNYGYTF. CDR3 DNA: TGTGCCAGCAGGGCAACGGTAAACTATGGCTACACCTTC.

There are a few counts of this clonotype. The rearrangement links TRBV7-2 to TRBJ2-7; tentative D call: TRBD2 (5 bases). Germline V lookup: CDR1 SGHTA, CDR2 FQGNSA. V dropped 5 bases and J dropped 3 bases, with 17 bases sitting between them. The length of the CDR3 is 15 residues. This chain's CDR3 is CASSPLSGIDYEQYF. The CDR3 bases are TGTGCCAGCAGCCCACTGTCGGGGATCGACTACGAGCAGTACTTC.

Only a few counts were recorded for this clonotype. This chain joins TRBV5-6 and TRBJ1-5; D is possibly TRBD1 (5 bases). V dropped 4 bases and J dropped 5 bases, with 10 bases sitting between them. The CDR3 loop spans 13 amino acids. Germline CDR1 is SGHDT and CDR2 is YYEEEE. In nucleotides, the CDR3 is TGTGCCAGCAGCGAGGGGTTAGATCAGCCCCAGCATTTT. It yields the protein CASSEGLDQPQHF.

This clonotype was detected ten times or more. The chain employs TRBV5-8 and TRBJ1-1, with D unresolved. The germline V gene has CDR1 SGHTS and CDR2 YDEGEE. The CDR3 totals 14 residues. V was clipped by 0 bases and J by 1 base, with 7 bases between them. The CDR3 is CASSLEPGNTEAFF. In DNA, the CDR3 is TGTGCCAGCAGCTTGGAGCCCGGGAACACTGAAGCTTTCTTT.

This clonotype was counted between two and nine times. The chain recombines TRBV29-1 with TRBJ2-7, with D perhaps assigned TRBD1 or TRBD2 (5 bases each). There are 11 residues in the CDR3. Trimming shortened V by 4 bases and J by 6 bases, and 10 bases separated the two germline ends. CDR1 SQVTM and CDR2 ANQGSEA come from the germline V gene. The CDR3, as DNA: TGCAGCGTTGGGTGGGGGAGCGAGCAGTACTTC. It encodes CSVGWGSEQYF.